This T cell receptor beta chain emerged from a study of T cell responses to AZD1222 COVID-19 vaccine. The table came from immunoSEQ multiplex PCR; TCRdb's copy has only in-frame clones and leaves some out. Of approximately 110,000 clones listed, roughly nine tenths are singletons. Study findings and constraints: Sampling captured repertoires only after the peak T cell response. Baseline testing showed seropositivity in only 6 or 7 AZD1222 recipients. CD4 TCRs associated with vaccination spanned spike, dominating at 160-218 and 743-854. Clonal diversity may have been underestimated, and the donors were mostly white British, with more females than males.

With respect to this clone: Its specificity is not known.

V lost 1 base, J lost 2 bases, and 8 bases lay in between. This CDR3 contains 14 residues. The V gene's germline CDR1 is SGHNT and CDR2 YENEEA. This clonotype was obtained from an adult in good health. The source material was peripheral blood, sampled on day 0 of AZD1222 vaccination. This chain connects TRBV11-3 to TRBJ1-1; no firm D call. CDR3 sequence: CASSLVEGNTEAFF. The CDR3 DNA reads as TGTGCCAGCAGCTTAGTGGAAGGAAACACTGAAGCTTTCTTT.